One sample yielded the 17 T cell receptor beta chains listed below, sequenced in a study of radiation and T cells in renal cell carcinoma. The method was immunoSEQ multiplex PCR; TCRdb's version includes in-frame clones alone and lacks a portion of them. This sample yields about 150,000 clones, of which over 80% are seen a single time; 10% to 15% belongs to the top ten. As for time point: blood 2 weeks post-SBRT. Treatment of the sample: 15 Gy SBRT to primary tumor, nephrectomy 4 weeks later. The specimen was blood, collected from a patient whose treatment included radiotherapy and nephrectomy. The source is a woman in her fifties or sixties with renal cell carcinoma.

The chain combines TRBV4-1 with TRBJ1-4; weak D call: TRBD1 (5 bases). The germline V gene has CDR1 MGHRA and CDR2 YSYEKL. CDR3 length: 15 residues. Trimming took 2 bases from V and 8 from J, leaving 15 bases between them. CDR3: CASSQQGTGGEKLFF. The CDR3 bases are TGCGCCAGCAGCCAACAGGGAACTGGGGGGGAAAAACTGTTTTTT.

Only a few counts were recorded for this clone. The gene calls are TRBV15 and TRBJ1-1; D is uncertain. Germline CDR1 and CDR2: LNHNV and YYDKDF (reference sequence). The CDR3 is 14 amino acids. The V gene lost 6 bases and the J gene lost 6 bases, with 17 bases spanning the gap. This chain's CDR3 is CATSSRRAGAEAFF. The CDR3 DNA is TGTGCCACCAGTTCGAGGAGGGCGGGAGCTGAAGCTTTCTTT.

The J gene is TRBJ1-3, the V gene TRBV29-1; D not resolved. V was shortened by 4 bases and J by 0 bases, with 7 bases between the two germline ends. Germline values: CDR1 SQVTM, CDR2 ANQGSEA. This CDR3 region has 13 residues. The CDR3 here is CSVVITSGNTIYF. CDR3 in DNA: TGCAGCGTTGTAATCACCTCTGGAAACACCATATATTTT.

The chain links TRBV29-1 to TRBJ2-1; D unresolved. The CDR3 has 11 amino acids. Trimming removed 0 bases at V and 7 bases at J, with 4 bases between. Germline V gene data show CDR1 as SQVTM and CDR2 as ANQGSEA. The CDR3 reads CSVEDGNEQFF. The CDR3 DNA follows: TGCAGCGTTGAAGATGGAAATGAGCAGTTCTTC.

The chain uses TRBV6-5 and TRBJ2-3; 8 nucleotides align to TRBD2. Germline loops: CDR1 MNHEY, CDR2 SVGAGI. V lost 5 bases and J lost 1; bases outside the gene matches: 5. This CDR3 contains 15 residues. CDR3 in amino acids: CASSPAGGGTDTQYF. The CDR3, as DNA: TGTGCCAGCAGTCCGGCCGGGGGGGGCACAGATACGCAGTATTTT.

The J gene is TRBJ2-7, the V gene TRBV11-2, with D unclear. Germline-derived CDR1 and CDR2 are SGHAT and FQNNGV. V lost 1 base and J 6 bases, leaving 13 bases between the germline ends. This CDR3 is built from 14 residues. The CDR3 spells CASSLVQKPLEQYF. CDR3 DNA: TGTGCCAGCAGCTTAGTGCAGAAACCCCTCGAGCAGTACTTC. Looking up the rest from reference TRBV11-2 and TRBJ2-7 gives the full variable domain: EAGVAQSPRYKIIEKRQSVAFWCNPISGHATLYWYQQILGQGPKLLIQFQNNGVVDDSQLPKDRFSAERLKGVDSTLKIQPAKLEDSAVYLCASSLVQKPLEQYFGPGTRLTVT.

The J gene is TRBJ1-2, the V gene TRBV6-5; no clear D. Trimming took 6 bases from V and 7 from J, leaving 18 bases between them. Per the germline V gene, CDR1 is MNHEY and CDR2 is SVGAGI. The CDR3 has 14 residues. As DNA, the CDR3 is TGTGCCAGCAGCCCCATAGAGGGAAGGATTGGCTACACCTTC. Translating it yields CASSPIEGRIGYTF.

This clone came up a few times. The DNA for the CDR3 is TGTGCCAGCAGCCCCGGGACAGCCTACTATGGCTACACCTTC. Translation gives CASSPGTAYYGYTF. The rearrangement uses TRBV5-6 and TRBJ1-2; TRBD1 matches at 7 bases. Unmatched junction bases numbered 6, after V lost 4 bases and J lost 3 bases. Germline V gene data show CDR1 as SGHDT and CDR2 as YYEEEE. The CDR3 has 14 residues. The variable domain in full, completed from reference TRBV5-6 and TRBJ1-2, reads DAGVTQSPTHLIKTRGQQVTLRCSPKSGHDTVSWYQQALGQGPQFIFQYYEEEERQRGNFPDRFSGHQFPNYSSELNVNALLLGDSALYLCASSPGTAYYGYTFGSGTRLTVV.

The genes are TRBV18 and TRBJ1-2; D not resolved. Deletions cut 6 bases from V and 2 bases from J, with 22 bases between. The germline gives CDR1 KGHSH, CDR2 LQKENI. The CDR3 loop spans 17 amino acids. The CDR3 bases are TGTGCCAGCTCCCCCCTGAAGAACCCAATCTCAAACTATGGCTACACCTTC. Protein product: CASSPLKNPISNYGYTF.

This clone appeared a single time. The CDR3 region has the DNA TGTGCCAGCAGCCCAACCGGGACTACCTACGAGCAGTACTTC. It is translated as CASSPTGTTYEQYF. V and J are TRBV13 and TRBJ2-7; 7 bases map to TRBD2. There are 14 residues in the CDR3. V shed 5 bases and J 2 bases; nucleotides not matched to a gene: 6. Germline CDR1 is PRHDT and CDR2 is FYEKMQ (reference sequence).

The genes are TRBV25-1 and TRBJ1-5; maybe TRBD1 (6 bases). Trimming took 3 bases from V and 7 from J, leaving 13 bases between them. The CDR3 loop spans 14 amino acids. Per germline, CDR1 MGHDK and CDR2 SYGVNS. CDR3 in amino acids: CASSDYRVGQPQHF. The CDR3 DNA follows: TGTGCCAGCAGTGATTACAGGGTTGGGCAGCCCCAGCATTTT.

This clone occurred once. Here the CDR3 DNA reads TGTGCCAGCAGCCCCGAAGGACAGGTTAACACTGAAGCTTTCTTT. This codes for CASSPEGQVNTEAFF. The V call is TRBV9, the J call TRBJ1-1; 7 bases match TRBD1. CDR1 SGDLS and CDR2 YYNGEE come from the germline V gene. The CDR3 sequence is 15 residues long. V gave up 4 bases and J gave up 2 bases; unmatched junction bases: 8.

This chain joins TRBV6-1 and TRBJ2-3; D uncertain. From germline, CDR1 is MNHNS and CDR2 SASEGT. This CDR3 region has 15 residues. Trimming pared 4 bases from V and 0 bases from J, leaving 11 bases between. The CDR3 DNA is TGTGCCAGCAGTGTGGATCCGACTAGCACAGATACGCAGTATTTT. Its protein product is CASSVDPTSTDTQYF.

V usage is TRBV18 and J usage is TRBJ1-6; D ambiguous. The CDR3 length is 15 residues. V was clipped by 5 bases and J by 6 bases, with 14 bases between them. The germline CDR1 and CDR2 sequences are KGHSH and LQKENI. CDR3 protein: CASSDTRVINSPLHF. DNA of the CDR3: TGTGCCAGCTCAGACACCCGGGTGATTAATTCACCCCTCCACTTT.

The chain joins TRBV7-9 to TRBJ1-1; 9 bases match TRBD1. With V trimmed by 5 bases and J by 5 bases, 6 bases remained unmatched. Germline loops: CDR1 SEHNR, CDR2 FQNEAQ (reference sequence). The CDR3 extends over 14 amino acids. CDR3 DNA sequence: TGTGCCAGCAGCCTACAGGGGGCAGGGACTGAAGCTTTCTTT. Protein: CASSLQGAGTEAFF.

In nucleotides, the CDR3 is TGTGCCAGCAGCAGATCGGGACGCACTGAAGCTTTCTTT. This sequence encodes CASSRSGRTEAFF. The V gene is TRBV5-8, the J gene TRBJ1-1; a possible D gene is TRBD1 (5 bases). V dropped 4 bases and J dropped 4 bases, with 11 bases sitting between them. The CDR3 is made up of 13 amino acids. Germline V gene lookup returns CDR1 SGHTS and CDR2 YDEGEE.

This sequence joins TRBV19 and TRBJ1-2, with D maybe TRBD1 (6 bases). Germline CDR1 is LNHDA and CDR2 is SQIVND (reference sequence). The CDR3 has 13 residues. Between the trimmed V and J ends, which lost 5 bases and 8 bases, there was a span of 15 bases. CDR3: CASSVRGTKGYTF. The CDR3 bases are TGTGCCAGTAGTGTCAGGGGCACTAAGGGCTACACCTTC. The whole variable domain, filled in from reference TRBV19 and TRBJ1-2, reads DGGITQSPKYLFRKEGQNVTLSCEQNLNHDAMYWYRQDPGQGLRLIYYSQIVNDFQKGDIAEGYSVSREKKESFPLTVTSAQKNPTAFYLCASSVRGTKGYTFGSGTRLTVV.